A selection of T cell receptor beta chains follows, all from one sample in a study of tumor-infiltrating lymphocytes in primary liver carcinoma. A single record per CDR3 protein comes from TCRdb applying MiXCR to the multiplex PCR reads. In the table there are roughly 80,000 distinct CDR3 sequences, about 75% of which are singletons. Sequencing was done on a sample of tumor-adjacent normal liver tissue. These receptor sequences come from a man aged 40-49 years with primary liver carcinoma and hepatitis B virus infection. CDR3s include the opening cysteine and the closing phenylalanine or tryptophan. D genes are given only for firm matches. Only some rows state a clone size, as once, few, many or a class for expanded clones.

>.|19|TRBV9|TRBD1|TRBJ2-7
CASSVEEGQGKTIVYEQYF
TGTGCCAGCAGCGTAGAAGAAGGACAGGGTAAGACAATTGTCTACGAGCAGTACTTC
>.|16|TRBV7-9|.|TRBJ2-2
CASGITGSGDTGELFF
TGTGCCAGCGGCATAACCGGGAGCGGTGACACCGGGGAGCTGTTTTTT
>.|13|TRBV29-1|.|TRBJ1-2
CSILDKVGHGYTF
TGCAGCATTCTCGACAAGGTTGGACATGGCTACACCTTC
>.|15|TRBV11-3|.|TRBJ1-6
CASSVPGAGNSPLHF
TGTGCCAGCAGCGTTCCGGGGGCTGGGAATTCACCCCTCCACTTT
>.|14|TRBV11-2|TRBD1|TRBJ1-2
CASNLGTGRFRYTF
TGTGCCAGTAACTTGGGGACAGGGCGATTTCGCTACACCTTC
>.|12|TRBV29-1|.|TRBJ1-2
CSVEADGGDYTF
TGCAGCGTTGAAGCCGACGGGGGCGACTACACCTTC
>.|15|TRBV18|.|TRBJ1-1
CASSPPSDGNTEAFF
TGTGCCAGCTCACCACCATCGGATGGGAACACTGAAGCTTTCTTT
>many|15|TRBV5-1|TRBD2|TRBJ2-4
CASSSGLAISDIQYF
TGCGCCAGCAGCAGCGGACTAGCGATCTCGGACATTCAGTACTTC
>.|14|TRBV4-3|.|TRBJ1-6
CASSQDFADSPLHF
TGCGCCAGCAGCCAAGATTTCGCTGATTCACCCCTCCACTTT
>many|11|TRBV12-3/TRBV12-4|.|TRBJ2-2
CATLGAGELFF
TGTGCCACCCTGGGAGCCGGGGAGCTGTTTTTT
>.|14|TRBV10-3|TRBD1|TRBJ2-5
CAIKGTDNQETQYF
TGTGCCATCAAAGGGACAGACAACCAAGAGACACAGTACTTC
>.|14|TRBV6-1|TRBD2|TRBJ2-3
CASRTSGSPDTHYF
TGTGCCAGCAGGACTAGCGGGAGCCCAGATACGCACTATTTT
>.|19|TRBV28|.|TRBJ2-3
CASSLGLRLVVISTDTQYF
TGTGCCAGCAGTTTGGGGCTGAGACTAGTGGTCATTAGCACAGATACGCAGTATTTT
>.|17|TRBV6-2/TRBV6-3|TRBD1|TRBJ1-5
CARSYSPRGAITQPQHF
TGTGCCAGAAGTTACAGCCCCAGGGGGGCAATAACTCAGCCCCAACATTTT
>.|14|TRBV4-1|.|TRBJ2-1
CASSWGDTQETQFF
TGCGCCAGCAGCTGGGGAGACACCCAAGAGACCCAGTTCTTC
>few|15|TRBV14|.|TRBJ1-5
CASSQIGTLNQPQHF
TGTGCCAGCAGCCAAATTGGGACCCTCAATCAGCCCCAGCATTTT
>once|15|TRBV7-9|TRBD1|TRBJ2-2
CASSLPGGNTGELFF
TGTGCCAGTAGCCTCCCAGGGGGGAACACCGGGGAGCTGTTTTTT
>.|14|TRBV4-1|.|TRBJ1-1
CASNQVNSGTEAFF
TGCGCCAGCAACCAAGTAAACTCGGGCACTGAAGCTTTCTTT
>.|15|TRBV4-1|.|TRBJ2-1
CASSQGPSPYDEQFF
TGCGCCAGCAGCCAAGGTCCTAGCCCCTACGATGAGCAGTTCTTC
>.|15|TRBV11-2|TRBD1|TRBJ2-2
CASSLDRAATGELFF
TGTGCCAGCAGCCTGGACAGGGCCGCCACCGGGGAGCTGTTTTTT
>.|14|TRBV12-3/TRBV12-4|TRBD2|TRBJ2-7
CASNLAGENYEQYF
TGTGCCAGCAATCTAGCGGGGGAGAACTACGAGCAGTACTTC
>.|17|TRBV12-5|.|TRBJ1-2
CASGLLDGKGANYGYTF
TGTGCTAGCGGTTTGTTGGACGGAAAGGGAGCTAACTATGGCTACACCTTC
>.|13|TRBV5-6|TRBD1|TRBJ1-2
CASSLVGTGVYAF
TGTGCCAGCAGTTTGGTTGGGACAGGAGTCTACGCCTTC
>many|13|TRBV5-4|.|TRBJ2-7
CASSSPSRDEQYF
TGTGCCAGCAGCTCCCCAAGTCGCGACGAGCAGTACTTC
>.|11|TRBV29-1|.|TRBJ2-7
CSVEGGTEQYF
TGCAGTGTTGAAGGCGGCACCGAGCAGTACTTC
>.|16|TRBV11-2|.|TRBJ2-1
CVRSILGRASYNEQFF
TGTGTCCGCAGCATCCTGGGGAGAGCTTCCTACAATGAGCAGTTCTTC
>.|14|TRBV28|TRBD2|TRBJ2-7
CASSFLGRGYEQYF
TGTGCTAGCAGTTTTCTAGGGAGGGGCTACGAGCAGTACTTC
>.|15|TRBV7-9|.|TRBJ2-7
CASSLVGISSYEQYF
TGTGCCAGCAGCTTAGTAGGGATCAGCTCCTACGAGCAGTACTTC
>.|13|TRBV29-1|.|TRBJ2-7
CSVAGTPPYEQYF
TGCAGCGTTGCCGGGACTCCCCCCTACGAGCAGTACTTC
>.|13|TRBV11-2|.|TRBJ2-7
CASNFHSTYEQYF
TGTGCCAGCAACTTTCATAGCACCTACGAGCAGTACTTC
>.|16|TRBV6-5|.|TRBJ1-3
CASTNTDLNSGNTIYF
TGTGCCAGCACCAACACGGACCTCAACTCTGGAAACACCATATATTTT
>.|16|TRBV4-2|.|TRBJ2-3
CASSQDLSLLTDTQYF
TGTGCCAGCAGCCAAGATCTTAGCCTGCTCACCGATACGCAGTATTTT
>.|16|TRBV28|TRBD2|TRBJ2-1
CASSPPWGGEGNERFF
TGTGCCAGCAGTCCCCCCTGGGGGGGGGAAGGTAATGAGCGGTTCTTC
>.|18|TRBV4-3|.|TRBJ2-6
CASSQDAGLDSGANALTF
TGCGCCAGCAGCCAAGATGCAGGCCTAGACTCTGGGGCCAACGCCCTGACCTTC
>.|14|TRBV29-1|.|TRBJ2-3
CSVALGLHTDTQYF
TGCAGCGTGGCCCTCGGACTGCACACAGATACGCAGTATTTT
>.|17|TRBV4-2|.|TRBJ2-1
CASSQDGGKALDNEQFF
TGTGCCAGCAGCCAAGATGGAGGGAAGGCTCTCGACAATGAGCAGTTCTTC
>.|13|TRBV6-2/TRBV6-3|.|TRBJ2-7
CASSYFLSGEQYF
TGTGCCAGCAGTTACTTCTTAAGCGGGGAGCAGTACTTC
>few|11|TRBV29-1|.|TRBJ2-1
CSVRYVQMQFF
TGCAGTGTGAGATACGTACAGATGCAGTTCTTC
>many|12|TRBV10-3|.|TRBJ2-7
CATGGSSYEQYF
TGTGCCACAGGGGGGTCCTCCTACGAGCAGTACTTC
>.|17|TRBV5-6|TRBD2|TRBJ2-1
CASSPDRTSVSYNEQFF
TGTGCCAGCAGTCCCGACCGGACTAGTGTGTCCTACAATGAGCAGTTCTTC
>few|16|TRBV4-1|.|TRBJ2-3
CAGSPLGLANGDTQYF
TGCGCCGGCAGCCCCCTCGGGTTAGCCAATGGAGATACGCAGTATTTT
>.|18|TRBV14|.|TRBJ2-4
CASSQGWGCQEQVNNQYF
TGTGCCAGCAGCCAAGGTTGGGGTTGCCAGGAGCAGGTTAACAATCAGTACTTC
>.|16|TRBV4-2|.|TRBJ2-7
CASSQATDGVSYEQYF
TGTGCCAGCAGCCAAGCGACTGACGGGGTTTCCTACGAGCAGTACTTC
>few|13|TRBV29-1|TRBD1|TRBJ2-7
CSGAQGDPYEQYF
TGCAGTGGGGCACAGGGGGACCCCTACGAGCAGTACTTC
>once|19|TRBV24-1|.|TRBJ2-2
CATSGPGGLATVNTGELFF
TGTGCCACCAGTGGCCCGGGCGGCCTTGCCACTGTTAACACCGGGGAGCTGTTTTTT
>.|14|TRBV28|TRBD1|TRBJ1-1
CARSGRDRVSEAFF
TGCGCCAGGAGCGGTCGGGACAGGGTCTCTGAAGCTTTCTTT
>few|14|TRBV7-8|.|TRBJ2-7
CASSPSGSSYEQYF
TGTGCCAGCAGCCCCTCCGGGAGCTCCTACGAGCAGTACTTC
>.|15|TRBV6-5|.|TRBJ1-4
CASGYSRGTNEKLFF
TGTGCCAGCGGTTACTCCCGGGGGACTAACGAAAAACTGTTTTTT
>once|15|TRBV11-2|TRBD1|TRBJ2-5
CVSSLWLDRTKTQYF
TGTGTCAGCAGCTTATGGCTGGACAGGACAAAGACCCAGTACTTC
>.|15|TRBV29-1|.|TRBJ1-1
CSVTRDWGMNTEAFF
TGCAGCGTTACAAGGGACTGGGGGATGAACACTGAAGCTTTCTTT
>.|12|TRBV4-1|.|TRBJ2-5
CASSQIGKTKYF
TGCGCCAGCAGTCAAATTGGTAAGACCAAGTACTTC
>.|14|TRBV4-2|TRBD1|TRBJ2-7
CAISPGTGSYEQYF
TGTGCCATCAGCCCCGGGACAGGGTCCTACGAGCAGTACTTC
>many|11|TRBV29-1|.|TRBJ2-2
CSVGLTGELFF
TGCAGCGTTGGACTCACCGGGGAGCTGTTTTTT
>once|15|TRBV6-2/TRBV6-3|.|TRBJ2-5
CASSSPIGSGGTQYF
TGTGCCAGCAGTTCCCCTATCGGGAGTGGAGGGACCCAGTACTTC
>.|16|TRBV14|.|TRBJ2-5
CASSQVEYTYHETQYF
TGTGCCAGCAGCCAAGTTGAGTATACGTACCATGAGACCCAGTACTTT
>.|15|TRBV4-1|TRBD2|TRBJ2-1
CASSQGASGLYEQFF
TGCGCCAGCAGCCAAGGAGCTAGCGGATTATATGAGCAGTTCTTC
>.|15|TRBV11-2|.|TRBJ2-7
CASSRLNAHGGEQYF
TGTGCCAGCAGCCGACTTAATGCACACGGCGGTGAGCAGTACTTC
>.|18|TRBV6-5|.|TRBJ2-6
CASCAKAGIPSGANVLTF
TGTGCCAGCTGTGCGAAGGCCGGGATACCGTCTGGGGCCAACGTCCTGACTTTC
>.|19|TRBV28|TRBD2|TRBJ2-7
CASSVIGLAGGRISYEQYF
TGTGCCAGCAGTGTTATCGGACTAGCGGGAGGGCGGATCTCCTACGAGCAGTACTTC
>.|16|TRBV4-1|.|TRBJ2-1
CASSPQQARVYNEQCF
TGCGCCAGCAGCCCCCAACAAGCGCGGGTCTACAATGAGCAGTGCTTC